Below are 30 T cell receptor beta chains sequenced from a single sample in a study of regulatory and conventional T cells in RAG deficiency. Assay used: immunoSEQ multiplex PCR; TCRdb lists only in-frame clones, some missing. The table records under 30,000 clones, just over 90% of them present only once. Genomic DNA came from blood regulatory T cells gated CD4+ CD25-high CD127-low. Another study also made use of these data, one on regulatory T cells. That source notes: Primers: 52 TRBV forward and 13 TRBJ reverse.

Sequenced material: Tregs sorted from blood. These receptors all come from a human donor in good health.

The CDR3 nucleotides read TGTGCCAGCAGTGGGTTCACCGGGGAGCTGTTTTTT. Protein product: CASSGFTGELFF. V gene TRBV6-1 combines with J gene TRBJ2-2; D is undetermined. The V gene lost 4 bases and the J gene lost 4 bases, with 4 bases spanning the gap. The CDR3 runs 12 residues. Germline V gives CDR1 MNHNS, CDR2 SASEGT.

The chain links TRBV6-5 to TRBJ1-2; perhaps TRBD1 as D (6 bases). Trimming stripped 0 bases from V and 3 bases from J, with 8 bases between. The length of the CDR3 is 14 residues. The V gene's germline CDR1 is MNHEY and CDR2 SVGAGI. CDR3 residues: CASSYSGGHYGYTF. The CDR3 coding sequence is TGTGCCAGCAGTTACTCCGGGGGGCACTATGGCTACACCTTC.

The chain couples TRBV6-6 to TRBJ2-3; D possibly corresponds to TRBD2 (6 bases). Germline values: CDR1 MNHNY, CDR2 SVGAGI (reference sequence). V was clipped by 2 bases and J by 7 bases, with 7 bases between them. This CDR3 spans 12 amino acids. CDR3 sequence reads: CASSYREYTQYF. CDR3 sequence (DNA): TGTGCCAGCAGTTACCGGGAGTATACGCAGTATTTT.

The genes are TRBV7-2 and TRBJ1-5; a possible D gene is TRBD1 (6 bases). This CDR3 spans 16 amino acids. The V end lost 5 bases, the J end lost 3 bases, and 17 bases lay between the germline ends. Germline assignment: CDR1 SGHTA and CDR2 FQGNSA. CDR3 nucleotides: TGTGCCAGCAGCCGCTACCCGACAGGAGACAATCAGCCCCAGCATTTT. It specifies CASSRYPTGDNQPQHF.

The V call is TRBV5-4, the J call TRBJ2-3, with D unclear. The germline V gene has CDR1 SGHNT and CDR2 YYREEE (reference sequence). This CDR3 has 16 residues. Trimming pared 4 bases from V and 4 bases from J, leaving 19 bases between. CDR3 residues: CASSPYNTGSADTQYF. The CDR3 DNA reads TGTGCCAGCAGCCCGTACAACACCGGGTCGGCAGATACGCAGTATTTT. The full variable domain, with the rest looked up from reference TRBV5-4 and TRBJ2-3, is ETGVTQSPTHLIKTRGQQVTLRCSSQSGHNTVSWYQQALGQGPQFIFQYYREEENGRGNFPPRFSGLQFPNYSSELNVNALELDDSALYLCASSPYNTGSADTQYFGPGTRLTVL.

V gene TRBV15 combines with J gene TRBJ1-1; D is undetermined. Trimming pared 0 bases from V and 7 bases from J, leaving 18 bases between. CDR1 and CDR2 from the germline V gene are LNHNV and YYDKDF (reference sequence). The CDR3 totals 16 residues. The CDR3: CATSRDWEPRTDEAFF. CDR3 in DNA: TGTGCCACCAGCAGAGATTGGGAGCCGAGGACGGATGAAGCTTTCTTT.

The chain carries TRBV6-6 and TRBJ1-1; 7 bases line up with TRBD1. The CDR3 is 15 residues long. Trimming removed 2 bases from V and 1 base from J; junction bases left unmatched: 4. CDR1 and CDR2 from the germline V gene are MNHNY and SVGAGI (reference sequence). The CDR3 nucleotides read TGTGCCAGCAGTTACCCCCGGGACAGGAACACTGAAGCTTTCTTT. This gives the protein CASSYPRDRNTEAFF.

J is TRBJ2-5 and V is TRBV6-1; TRBD1 aligns across 9 bases. CDR1 and CDR2 from the germline V gene are MNHNS and SASEGT. This CDR3 is built from 15 residues. J gave up 3 bases and V 4 bases, and 6 bases lay outside the gene matches. The CDR3 region is CASSGTGGVEETQYF. The CDR3 coding sequence is TGTGCCAGCAGTGGAACAGGGGGCGTCGAAGAGACCCAGTACTTC.

The V and J genes are TRBV7-9 and TRBJ1-1; D is undetermined. The CDR3 runs 13 residues. V lost 2 bases and J lost 1, with 5 bases in between. Germline-derived CDR1 and CDR2 are SEHNR and FQNEAQ (reference sequence). DNA of the CDR3: TGTGCCAGCAGCTTAAGTGAGAACACTGAAGCTTTCTTT. Its translation is CASSLSENTEAFF.

CDR3 bases: TGCGCCAGCAGTGGGCAGGGTGGGGAGACCCAGTACTTC. This encodes CASSGQGGETQYF. The rearrangement joins TRBV10-2 to TRBJ2-5, with D possibly TRBD1 on 5 matching bases. Trimming shortened V by 4 bases and J by 5 bases, and 11 bases separated the two germline ends. CDR3 size: 13 residues. Looked up from germline, CDR1 is WSHSY and CDR2 is SAAADI.

This sequence joins TRBV18 and TRBJ1-6; the match to TRBD1 covers 9 bases. CDR3 length equals 15 residues. Trimming removed 4 bases from V and 6 bases from J; junction bases left unmatched: 4. The germline CDR1 and CDR2 sequences are KGHSH and LQKENI. Written as DNA, the CDR3 is TGTGCCAGCTCACTACAGGGGGCAGGTAATTCACCCCTCCACTTT. Amino acids: CASSLQGAGNSPLHF.

The gene calls are TRBV5-6 and TRBJ2-5; D remains unclear. Trimming stripped 1 base from V and 3 bases from J, with 10 bases between. Germline-derived CDR1 and CDR2 are SGHDT and YYEEEE. The CDR3 is 14 residues long. As DNA, the CDR3 is TGTGCCAGCAGCTTGATCCTACAGAAAGAGACCCAGTACTTC. Translation: CASSLILQKETQYF.

This chain joins TRBV6-9 and TRBJ1-3; a weak D match, TRBD1 (5 bases). Germline loops: CDR1 MNHGY, CDR2 SVAAGI. V lost 5 bases, J lost 0 bases, and 11 bases lay in between. The CDR3 is 15 amino acids. The CDR3 DNA reads as TGTGCCAGCAGTGTACAGGCCTACTCTGGAAACACCATATATTTT. Its translation is CASSVQAYSGNTIYF.

The J gene is TRBJ1-2, the V gene TRBV7-9, with a tentative D call TRBD1 (5 bases). The germline gives CDR1 SEHNR, CDR2 FQNEAQ (reference sequence). Trimming pared 1 base from V and 1 base from J, leaving 10 bases between. CDR3 length equals 15 residues. Written as DNA, the CDR3 is TGTGCCAGCAGCTTAGTCGGGGGGATTAACTATGGCTACACCTTC. It encodes CASSLVGGINYGYTF.

This chain connects TRBV6-6 to TRBJ1-5; D ambiguous. CDR3 length: 15 residues. Germline CDR1 and CDR2: MNHNY and SVGAGI (reference sequence). The ends were cut back, 2 bases at V and 0 bases at J, with 8 bases in the middle. The CDR3 DNA follows: TGTGCCAGCAGTTACAGGCCAGTTAGCAATCAGCCCCAGCATTTT. It is translated as CASSYRPVSNQPQHF.

The gene calls are TRBV18 and TRBJ1-4; D ambiguous. V gave up 2 bases and J gave up 3 bases, with 7 bases separating them. CDR3 length equals 14 residues. Germline CDR1 and CDR2: KGHSH and LQKENI. The CDR3 loop reads CASSPSQANEKLFF. The CDR3 coding sequence is TGTGCCAGCTCACCATCTCAGGCTAATGAAAAACTGTTTTTT.

This rearrangement joins TRBV5-7 to TRBJ2-2, with 9 bases fitting TRBD1. TRBV5-7 is an open reading frame, and its role is uncertain. The ends lost 2 bases at V and 4 bases at J; junction bases unmatched: 6. The CDR3 totals 16 residues. CDR3 in DNA: TGTGCCAGCAGCTTATGGGCACAGGGGGCCACCGGGGAGCTGTTTTTT. It specifies CASSLWAQGATGELFF.

The rearrangement joins TRBV5-4 to TRBJ2-2, with 8 positions matching TRBD1. V trimming: 1 base; J trimming: 7 bases; junction bases outside the gene matches: 9. This CDR3 region has 16 residues. CDR1 and CDR2 (germline): SGHNT, YYREEE (reference sequence). CDR3 sequence reads: CASSLSQGAKLGELFF. In DNA, the CDR3 is TGTGCCAGCAGCTTGTCTCAGGGGGCGAAGCTCGGGGAGCTGTTTTTT.

This chain connects TRBV19 to TRBJ1-6; a weak D match, TRBD1 (5 bases). CDR1 LNHDA and CDR2 SQIVND come from the germline V gene (reference sequence). The CDR3 runs 15 residues. Trimming left V 5 bases short and J 10 bases short, with 18 bases between. CDR3 nucleotide sequence: TGTGCCAGTAGTCTCCAGGCGGCCTGGGGGTCACCCCTCCACTTT. Its protein is CASSLQAAWGSPLHF.

The rearrangement joins TRBV30 to TRBJ1-1; unclear D gene. The CDR3 totals 13 residues. The V end was cut by 2 bases, the J end by 2 bases, with 9 bases between. Per the germline V gene, CDR1 is GTSNPN and CDR2 is SVGIG (reference sequence). The CDR3 DNA reads TGTGCCTGGAGTTCAGGCCTTAACACTGAAGCTTTCTTT. This translates into CAWSSGLNTEAFF.

The chain is built from TRBV30 and TRBJ2-1, with 9 nucleotides matching TRBD2. Germline assignment: CDR1 GTSNPN and CDR2 SVGIG (reference sequence). This CDR3 has 19 amino acids. The junction had 12 bases not matched to a gene; V was cut back by 0 bases and J by 0 bases. CDR3 region: CAWSVSSGGTGSSYNEQFF. CDR3 nucleotide sequence: TGTGCCTGGAGTGTATCAAGCGGGGGGACGGGGAGCTCCTACAATGAGCAGTTCTTC.

The rearrangement joins TRBV28 to TRBJ2-7; 7 bases match TRBD2. This CDR3 spans 13 amino acids. Trimming took 11 bases from V and 2 from J; bases not matched to a gene: 9. In germline, CDR1 is MDHEN, CDR2 SYDVKM. The CDR3 protein is CAARDYLAYEQYF. The CDR3 DNA sequence: TGTGCCGCCAGGGACTACCTCGCCTACGAGCAGTACTTC.

V gene TRBV6-5 combines with J gene TRBJ2-1; 9 bases fit TRBD2. The CDR3 runs to 14 residues. The germline V gene has CDR1 MNHEY and CDR2 SVGAGI. Germline trimming cut 0 bases from V and 7 bases from J; bases unmatched to any gene: 1. CDR3 bases: TGTGCCAGCAGTTACTCGGGACTAGCTAATGAGCAGTTCTTC. Encoded protein: CASSYSGLANEQFF.

This sequence joins TRBV29-1 and TRBJ2-7, with D perhaps matching TRBD1 (7 bases). V was cut by 7 bases and J by 2 bases, with 12 bases left in between. CDR1 is SQVTM and CDR2 is ANQGSEA in the germline V gene. This CDR3 is built from 12 residues. CDR3 protein: CSAGGTAYEQYF. CDR3 in DNA: TGCAGCGCCGGCGGGACAGCCTACGAGCAGTACTTC.

V and J are TRBV10-1 and TRBJ2-7, with D perhaps assigned TRBD1 or TRBD2 (5 bases each). The ends were cut back, 4 bases at V and 4 bases at J, with 14 bases in the middle. The CDR3 is made up of 14 amino acids. Per germline, CDR1 WNHNN and CDR2 SYGVQD (reference sequence). The CDR3: CASSARGVAYEQYF. Written as DNA, the CDR3 is TGCGCCAGCAGTGCGAGGGGAGTAGCGTACGAGCAGTACTTC.

V and J are TRBV2 and TRBJ2-6; D possibly corresponds to TRBD2 (6 bases). The CDR3 length is 17 residues. The V gene's germline CDR1 is SNHLY and CDR2 FYNNEI. V was clipped by 9 bases and J by 0 bases, with 18 bases between them. The CDR3 region is CASYTGSQFSGANVLTF. Written as DNA, the CDR3 is TGTGCCAGTTATACCGGGAGCCAATTCTCTGGGGCCAACGTCCTGACTTTC. The full variable domain, in which reference TRBV2 and TRBJ2-6 provide the parts outside the CDR3, is EPEVTQTPSHQVTQMGQEVILRCVPISNHLYFYWYRQILGQKVEFLVSFYNNEISEKSEIFDDQFSVERPDGSNFTLKIRSTKLEDSAMYFCASYTGSQFSGANVLTFGAGSRLTVL.

The rearrangement uses TRBV5-4 and TRBJ2-7; the D call may be TRBD1 or TRBD2 (5 bases each). V was pared by 4 bases and J by 2 bases, with 13 bases between. The CDR3 covers 14 residues. Germline V gene lookup returns CDR1 SGHNT and CDR2 YYREEE (reference sequence). The CDR3 region is CASSQPGTPYEQYF. DNA of the CDR3: TGTGCCAGCAGCCAACCCGGGACCCCCTACGAGCAGTACTTC.

As DNA, the CDR3 is TGTGCCAGCCGCCGTACTGAAATGGGGAATCAGCCCCAGCATTTT. It is translated as CASRRTEMGNQPQHF. The chain joins TRBV19 to TRBJ1-5; D is undetermined. The germline V and J ends were trimmed by 9 bases and 4 bases, with 19 bases remaining between them. The CDR3 contains 15 residues. Germline V gives CDR1 LNHDA, CDR2 SQIVND (reference sequence).

This sequence joins TRBV6-1 and TRBJ2-5; 9 nucleotides align to TRBD1. V lost 5 bases to trimming and J lost 1 base; unmatched junction nucleotides: 2. Germline lookup yields CDR1 MNHNS and CDR2 SASEGT. This CDR3 has 14 amino acids. The CDR3 coding sequence is TGTGCCAGCAGTACAGGGGGCGCCCAAGAGACCCAGTACTTC. This translates into CASSTGGAQETQYF.

This chain joins TRBV5-1 and TRBJ1-1, with D perhaps TRBD1 (6 bases). V lost 0 bases, J lost 1 base, and 7 bases lay in between. This CDR3 has 14 residues. CDR1 is SGHRS and CDR2 is YFSETQ in the germline V gene. CDR3 DNA: TGCGCCAGCAGCTTGGGACAGGCGAACACTGAAGCTTTCTTT. Its translation is CASSLGQANTEAFF.